The 15 T cell receptor beta chains below were found in one sample sequenced in a study of shared clonotypes between healthy human individuals. Clones were read by immunoSEQ multiplex PCR, and TCRdb kept only the in-frame ones, dropping some. The repertoire holds roughly 2,000,000 clones, with about 94% as singletons. CD45RO negativity and positive selection for CCR7 defined naive CD8 cells, a population that excluded terminally differentiated effector memory CD45RA+ cells. Sequences were obtained from naive CD8+ T cells from PBMCs. Receptor source: a young man in good health. Some clones in this sample may be carry-over from other donors' samples.

The chain has TRBV25-1 and TRBJ2-1; the D gene is possibly TRBD1 (6 bases). V was shortened by 4 bases and J by 6 bases, with 13 bases between the two germline ends. The length of the CDR3 is 14 residues. Germline V gene sequence: CDR1 MGHDK, CDR2 SYGVNS. As DNA, the CDR3 is TGTGCCAGCAGTGCCGACAGGCACGGCAATGAGCAGTTCTTC. Encoded protein: CASSADRHGNEQFF.

This clone appeared a single time. The chain carries TRBV13 and TRBJ2-4, with 7 bases aligning to TRBD1. V shed 4 bases, J shed 0 bases, and the junction held 12 bases outside the gene matches. The CDR3 runs to 18 residues. The V gene's germline CDR1 is PRHDT and CDR2 FYEKMQ (reference sequence). Written as DNA, the CDR3 is TGTGCCAGCAGCTCCCGGGACAGCTATTCACTAGCCAAAAACATTCAGTACTTC. Translated, it gives CASSSRDSYSLAKNIQYF. Looking up the rest from reference TRBV13 and TRBJ2-4 gives the full variable domain: AAGVIQSPRHLIKEKRETATLKCYPIPRHDTVYWYQQGPGQDPQFLISFYEKMQSDKGSIPDRFSAQQFSDYHSELNMSSLELGDSALYFCASSSRDSYSLAKNIQYFGAGTRLSVL.

This clone was counted a single time. This rearrangement joins TRBV15 to TRBJ1-4, with no clear D. This CDR3 spans 16 amino acids. V dropped 3 bases and J dropped 4 bases, with 15 bases sitting between them. Germline V CDR1 and CDR2: LNHNV, YYDKDF (reference sequence). The CDR3, as DNA: TGTGCCACCAGCAGTGCAAAGGGCTACCTTAATGAAAAACTGTTTTTT. This gives the protein CATSSAKGYLNEKLFF.

The CDR3 region is CASSVDLWGSGANVLTF. For the CDR3, the DNA is TGTGCCAGCAGCGTCGACTTGTGGGGCTCTGGGGCCAACGTCCTGACTTTC. The chain uses TRBV9 and TRBJ2-6; D remains ambiguous. CDR1 and CDR2 (germline): SGDLS, YYNGEE. The CDR3 consists of 17 residues. The germline V and J ends were trimmed by 2 bases and 0 bases, with 12 bases remaining between them. Together with reference TRBV9 and TRBJ2-6, the CDR3 gives the full variable domain: DSGVTQTPKHLITATGQRVTLRCSPRSGDLSVYWYQQSLDQGLQFLIQYYNGEERAKGNILERFSAQQFPDLHSELNLSSLELGDSALYFCASSVDLWGSGANVLTFGAGSRLTVL.

Worth noting for this clone: Other nucleotide sequences in the sample specify the same CDR3. The chain joins TRBV27 to TRBJ2-1; 11 bases map to TRBD2. The V segment lost 4 bases and the J segment 4 bases; nucleotides outside the gene matches: 6. The CDR3 length is 16 residues. Germline V lookup: CDR1 MNHEY, CDR2 SMNVEV (reference sequence). The chain's CDR3 is CASSSPGLAGYNEQFF. The CDR3 DNA sequence: TGTGCCAGCAGTTCGCCCGGACTAGCGGGTTACAATGAGCAGTTCTTC.

V and J are TRBV6-1 and TRBJ2-1; no clear D gene. This CDR3 is 11 amino acids long. Germline V lookup: CDR1 MNHNS, CDR2 SASEGT. With 9 bases removed from V and 9 bases from J, the gap between germline ends came to 12 bases. CDR3 in DNA: TGTGCCAGAGTATTTGGGGTTGAGCAGTTCTTC. Protein: CARVFGVEQFF.

J is TRBJ2-6 and V is TRBV30; D is possibly TRBD2 (5 bases). There are 17 residues in the CDR3. Trimming removed 1 base from V and 0 bases from J, with 13 bases in between. In germline, CDR1 is GTSNPN, CDR2 SVGIG (reference sequence). The CDR3 region is CAWSAGWVSSGANVLTF. The DNA for the CDR3 is TGTGCCTGGAGTGCGGGGTGGGTGAGCTCTGGGGCCAACGTCCTGACTTTC.

The chain recombines TRBV4-3 with TRBJ2-5; no clear D. Between the trimmed V and J ends, which lost 4 bases and 0 bases, there was a span of 9 bases. From germline, CDR1 is LGHNA and CDR2 YSLEER. The length of the CDR3 is 14 residues. The CDR3 DNA reads TGCGCCAGCAGCCCAGAGAGCTACCAAGAGACCCAGTACTTC. Translation: CASSPESYQETQYF.

The chain joins TRBV28 to TRBJ2-3; D is undetermined. CDR1 is MDHEN and CDR2 is SYDVKM in the germline V gene. The V and J ends lost 5 bases and 0 bases respectively, with 15 bases between them. The CDR3 consists of 16 residues. CDR3 residues: CASSAGRSASTDTQYF. In DNA form, the CDR3 reads TGTGCCAGCAGTGCCGGACGGAGTGCTAGCACAGATACGCAGTATTTT.

This chain joins TRBV20-1 and TRBJ2-7; 9 nucleotides match TRBD1. Trimming cost V 7 bases and J 2 bases; bases outside gene matches: 0. Germline CDR1 DFQATT, CDR2 SNEGSKA (reference sequence). This CDR3 region has 11 residues. The CDR3 DNA sequence: TGCAGTGGGGACAGGGCCTACGAGCAGTACTTC. Amino acids: CSGDRAYEQYF.

The chain has TRBV27 and TRBJ2-3; D may be TRBD2 (5 bases). From germline, CDR1 is MNHEY and CDR2 SMNVEV (reference sequence). V shed 2 bases and J shed 1 base, with 13 bases lying between them. The CDR3 consists of 16 residues. DNA for the CDR3: TGTGCCAGCAGTTTAATGCGGGTGCACCGCACAGATACGCAGTATTTT. Protein: CASSLMRVHRTDTQYF.

J is TRBJ2-1 and V is TRBV19, with TRBD2 matching 11 bases. The J segment lost 8 bases and the V segment lost 6 bases, leaving 12 bases of the junction unmatched. Per germline, CDR1 LNHDA and CDR2 SQIVND (reference sequence). CDR3 size: 16 residues. DNA for the CDR3: TGTGCCAGTAGGATAACTAGCGGGGGTGGGGTCTATGAGCAGTTCTTC. It is translated as CASRITSGGGVYEQFF.

In its sample, this clone was seen once. V gene TRBV7-9 combines with J gene TRBJ2-7; the D is unclear. The V gene's germline CDR1 is SEHNR and CDR2 FQNEAQ (reference sequence). The CDR3 totals 15 residues. Trimming took 2 bases from V and 3 from J, leaving 14 bases between them. CDR3 region: CASSLKMGSGYEQYF. For the CDR3, the DNA is TGTGCCAGCAGCTTAAAGATGGGCTCAGGCTACGAGCAGTACTTC.

This clone was found once. The chain recombines TRBV7-9 with TRBJ2-2, with 7 bases matching TRBD2. CDR1 SEHNR and CDR2 FQNEAQ come from the germline V gene (reference sequence). The CDR3 runs 14 residues. V gave up 11 bases and J gave up 0 bases; unmatched junction bases: 6. In DNA, the CDR3 is TGTGCCGGAAGGGGACTACCGAACACCGGGGAGCTGTTTTTT. This codes for CAGRGLPNTGELFF.

The J gene is TRBJ2-7, the V gene TRBV28; D is perhaps TRBD1 or TRBD2 (5 bases each). In germline, CDR1 is MDHEN, CDR2 SYDVKM. The CDR3 contains 15 residues. V was clipped by 6 bases and J by 4 bases, with 19 bases between them. The CDR3 nucleotides read TGTGCCAGCAGCGGCACAGGCTCCGAGGGGTACGAGCAGTACTTC. As protein: CASSGTGSEGYEQYF.